One T cell receptor (beta chain) is described in this entry. No antigen is known for it. One end of the junction is discordant with germline, which a read error may explain. The PCR had 60 Vbeta and 13 Jbeta primers. TCRdb keeps only in-frame clones here, not all; method: immunoSEQ multiplex PCR. Among 100,000 to 150,000 clones listed, about 86% were seen once. This sample was included in a study of cytomegalovirus exposure and HLA in healthy donors. The CDR3 covers 13 residues. In germline, CDR1 is MNHEY, CDR2 SVGAGI. Broader study findings: Three CMV-associated chains proved CMV antigen-specific in vitro. By HLA locus, TCR association rates varied in a later analysis, with DRB1 showing the most and HLA-C the fewest. The likely explanation for a cluster of highly shared sequence variants was sequencing artifact.

Sequencing input: PBMCs. V is TRBV6-5 and J is TRBJ1-6; 8 positions agree with TRBD1. This clonotype was sampled from a man aged 18 to 29 in good health and CMV-seronegative. The CDR3 bases are TGTGCCGGCAGGGTCGGACAGGGCCGCCTCCTCCACTTT. It is translated as CAGRVGQGRLLHF.